Below, one T cell receptor (beta chain) is given with its context. This sample is part of a study of blood T cell repertoires in COVID-19. For the study at large: Spain, Italy and the United States supplied samples that represented acute and convalescent COVID-19. Sample material is recorded as cDNA or gDNA derived from T cells, B-cell-depleted T cells, or PBMCs.

Source study methods: Nucleated cell counts were estimated from reference gene primer amplification. Libraries were prepared by immunoSEQ multiplex PCR; TCRdb keeps only in-frame clonotypes and omits some of them. V and J calls and clone size are those listed in that table; D and trimming were worked out from the DNA. Of some 170,000 clones detected, around 90% appear once; the ten largest clones hold approximately 1.4%. Trimming removed 5 bases from V and 4 bases from J; junction bases left unmatched: 10. The V gene's germline CDR1 is SGHVS and CDR2 FNYEAQ. There are 15 residues in the CDR3. The receptor was isolated from a woman in her forties or fifties with acute or convalescent COVID-19. The chain uses TRBV7-6 and TRBJ2-5; 7 bases fit TRBD1. The source material was peripheral blood. CDR3 in DNA: TGTGCCAGCAGCCTACTCGGGACAGCGCGAGAGACCCAGTACTTC. This codes for CASSLLGTARETQYF.